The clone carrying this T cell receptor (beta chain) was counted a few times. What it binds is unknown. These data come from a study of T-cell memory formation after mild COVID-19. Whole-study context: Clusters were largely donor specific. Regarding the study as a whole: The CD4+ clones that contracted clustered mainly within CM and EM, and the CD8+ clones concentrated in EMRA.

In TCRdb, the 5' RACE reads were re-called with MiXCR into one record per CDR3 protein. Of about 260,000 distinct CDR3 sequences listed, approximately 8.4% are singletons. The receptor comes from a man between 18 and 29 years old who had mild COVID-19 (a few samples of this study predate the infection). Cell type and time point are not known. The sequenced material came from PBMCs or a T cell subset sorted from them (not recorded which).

The CDR3 reads CASSRQGRWEQFF. The CDR3 region has the DNA TGTGCCAGCAGCCGACAGGGGAGGTGGGAGCAGTTCTTC. The chain has TRBV11-3 and TRBJ2-1, with 8 bases matching TRBD1. Germline trimming cut 5 bases from V and 10 bases from J; bases unmatched to any gene: 7. Germline V gene lookup returns CDR1 SGHNT and CDR2 YENEEA. The CDR3 loop spans 13 amino acids.